Following are 24 T cell receptor beta chains from one sample sequenced in a study of identical twins. TCRdb itself ran the 5' RACE reads through MiXCR, one entry per CDR3 protein. The sample comprises approximately 700,000 distinct CDR3 sequences, around 6.1% of which are singletons, and approximately 2% rests with the top ten. The sequenced sample consisted of naive T cells sorted from blood. The receptors derive from a man aged 18 to 30 in good health.

This clonotype has ten or more counts. The chain links TRBV10-3 to TRBJ1-2; D is perhaps TRBD1 (6 bases). Between the trimmed V and J ends, which lost 3 bases and 6 bases, there was a span of 14 bases. Germline V CDR1 and CDR2: ENHRY, SYGVKD. CDR3 length equals 14 residues. Written as DNA, the CDR3 is TGTGCCATCAGTGATAAACAGGGTATCGATGGCTACACCTTC. It translates to CAISDKQGIDGYTF.

This clonotype occurred many times. This chain uses TRBV6-1 with TRBJ2-1; D is unclear. CDR1 is MNHNS, CDR2 SASEGT, per germline. The length of the CDR3 is 13 residues. Trimming shortened V by 3 bases and J by 1 base, and 4 bases separated the two germline ends. The CDR3 coding sequence is TGTGCCAGCAGTGACCGGTCCTACAATGAGCAGTTCTTC. Translation gives CASSDRSYNEQFF.

The table lists this clonotype with many counts. The chain recombines TRBV20-1 with TRBJ2-5, with D maybe TRBD2 (5 bases). The CDR3 is made up of 15 amino acids. The germline V and J ends were trimmed by 1 base and 3 bases, with 15 bases remaining between them. CDR1 and CDR2 from the germline V gene are DFQATT and SNEGSKA (reference sequence). The CDR3 here is CSARAPWRAKETQYF. CDR3 DNA: TGCAGTGCTAGAGCCCCCTGGCGGGCGAAAGAGACCCAGTACTTC.

The chain joins TRBV7-6 to TRBJ1-5; weak D call: TRBD1 (5 bases). The germline CDR1 and CDR2 sequences are SGHVS and FNYEAQ. V was clipped by 1 base and J by 4 bases, with 11 bases between them. The CDR3 is 15 amino acids. CDR3 protein: CASSLGTRQNQPQHF. For the CDR3, the DNA is TGTGCCAGCAGCTTAGGGACACGGCAAAATCAGCCCCAGCATTTT.

This clonotype was detected only a few times. The V call is TRBV5-1, the J call TRBJ2-5, with 8 positions matching TRBD2. This CDR3 has 22 amino acids. Germline CDR1 SGHRS, CDR2 YFSETQ. V lost 1 base and J lost 4; bases outside the gene matches: 27. The CDR3 DNA is TGCGCCAGCAGCTTGCCGTCTGGGCGGGAGGCCCACGTCCAATTTGGGGCAGAGACCCAGTACTTC. The encoded protein is CASSLPSGREAHVQFGAETQYF.

This clonotype was seen repeatedly, ten times or more. The chain employs TRBV5-5 and TRBJ2-1; TRBD1 matches 8 bases. The V segment lost 5 bases and the J segment 1 base; nucleotides outside the gene matches: 5. The length of the CDR3 is 15 residues. Germline CDR1 reads SGHKS; CDR2 reads YYEKEE (reference sequence). Here the CDR3 DNA reads TGTGCCAGCAGGACCGGGACAGGTTCCTACAATGAGCAGTTCTTC. Protein product: CASRTGTGSYNEQFF. Supplemented by reference TRBV5-5 and TRBJ2-1, the full variable domain reads DAGVTQSPTHLIKTRGQQVTLRCSPISGHKSVSWYQQVLGQGPQFIFQYYEKEERGRGNFPDRFSARQFPNYSSELNVNALLLGDSALYLCASRTGTGSYNEQFFGPGTRLTVL.

This clonotype was observed many times. This rearrangement joins TRBV9 to TRBJ2-1; tentative D call: TRBD2 (6 bases). Germline V gives CDR1 SGDLS, CDR2 YYNGEE. The CDR3 sequence is 15 residues long. With 2 bases removed from V and 3 bases from J, the gap between germline ends came to 12 bases. For the CDR3, the DNA is TGTGCCAGCAGCGTTTCACTAGCAGACTACAATGAGCAGTTCTTC. Amino acid sequence: CASSVSLADYNEQFF.

The chain is built from TRBV2 and TRBJ2-7, with D possibly TRBD1 on 5 matching bases. The V gene's germline CDR1 is SNHLY and CDR2 FYNNEI. V gave up 6 bases and J gave up 5 bases, with 11 bases separating them. The CDR3 contains 12 residues. CDR3 protein: CASRGRVNEQYV. As DNA, the CDR3 is TGTGCCAGCAGAGGCAGGGTAAACGAGCAGTACGTC.

This clonotype was picked up many times. This chain links TRBV9 with TRBJ2-1; 14 positions match TRBD2. The CDR3 runs 16 residues. Trimming cost V 5 bases and J 2 bases; bases outside gene matches: 3. CDR1 SGDLS and CDR2 YYNGEE come from the germline V gene. CDR3 nucleotide sequence: TGTGCCAGCAGTGCGACTAGCGGGAGGGCCTACAATGAGCAGTTCTTC. Protein product: CASSATSGRAYNEQFF.

The chain couples TRBV27 to TRBJ2-2, with TRBD2 matching 15 bases. The germline V gene encodes CDR1 MNHEY and CDR2 SMNVEV (reference sequence). Trimming removed 4 bases from V and 5 bases from J; junction bases left unmatched: 11. There are 19 residues in the CDR3. The CDR3 protein is CASSSGTSGRKVYTGELFF. CDR3 DNA sequence: TGTGCCAGCAGTTCCGGGACTAGCGGGAGGAAGGTCTATACCGGGGAGCTGTTTTTT.

The chain employs TRBV11-2 and TRBJ2-1, with D hard to call. The V and J ends lost 1 base and 0 bases respectively, with 22 bases between them. This CDR3 region has 20 residues. From germline, CDR1 is SGHAT and CDR2 FQNNGV. In DNA, the CDR3 is TGTGCCAGCAGCTTAGGAACCAGTGGAGAAGTTTTTAGCTCCTACAATGAGCAGTTCTTC. Residues: CASSLGTSGEVFSSYNEQFF.

This clonotype was found a few times. This chain links TRBV5-5 with TRBJ1-4; D perhaps matches TRBD1 (6 bases). The CDR3 has 14 residues. V was trimmed by 7 bases and J by 11 bases, leaving 21 bases between them. Looked up from germline, CDR1 is SGHKS and CDR2 is YYEKEE (reference sequence). The CDR3 DNA is TGTGCCAGCGGACAGACAGCTAGAACGGAGAAACTGTTTTTT. Its translation: CASGQTARTEKLFF.

This clonotype was found many times. The chain employs TRBV12-3 or TRBV12-4 and TRBJ2-3; perhaps D is TRBD1 or TRBD2 (6 bases each). V was pared by 6 bases and J by 4 bases, with 20 bases between. This CDR3 spans 16 amino acids. CDR3 loop: CASSGGGEASPDTQYF. In DNA, the CDR3 is TGTGCCAGCAGCGGGGGCGGGGAGGCTAGCCCAGATACGCAGTATTTT.

This clonotype was recorded many times. V and J are TRBV9 and TRBJ2-1; D gene uncertain. This CDR3 is 16 amino acids long. V lost 0 bases and J 6 bases, leaving 16 bases between the germline ends. Germline V gives CDR1 SGDLS, CDR2 YYNGEE. CDR3 DNA sequence: TGTGCCAGCAGCGTAGGCGCGGCTAGGGTAGGCAATGAGCAGTTCTTC. Protein sequence: CASSVGAARVGNEQFF.

The chain carries TRBV12-3 or TRBV12-4 and TRBJ1-1, with 8 positions matching TRBD1. Trimming at V came to 6 bases and at J to 0 bases, leaving 9 bases not matched to a gene. The CDR3 is 16 residues long. CDR3 nucleotide sequence: TGTGCCAGCAGCCCCAAAAGACAGGGGATGAACACTGAAGCTTTCTTT. It specifies CASSPKRQGMNTEAFF.

Many counts were recorded for this clonotype. The rearrangement links TRBV9 to TRBJ2-3; no firm D call. This CDR3 is built from 13 residues. The germline V and J ends were trimmed by 1 base and 3 bases, with 6 bases remaining between them. CDR1 is SGDLS and CDR2 is YYNGEE in the germline V gene. The CDR3 loop is CASSVLGTDTQYF. In nucleotides, the CDR3 is TGTGCCAGCAGCGTATTAGGGACAGATACGCAGTATTTT.

A few counts support this clonotype. The chain carries TRBV3-1 and TRBJ2-5; the D gene is possibly TRBD2 (5 bases). Between the trimmed V and J ends, which lost 1 base and 1 base, there was a span of 16 bases. The CDR3 sequence is 17 residues long. Per germline, CDR1 LGHDT and CDR2 YNNKEL (reference sequence). CDR3 coding DNA: TGTGCCAGCAGCCAAGGACTAACGGGATGGGGCCAAGAGACCCAGTACTTC. Protein: CASSQGLTGWGQETQYF.

At least ten counts were recorded for this clonotype. This chain links TRBV12-3 or TRBV12-4 with TRBJ2-7, with D possibly being TRBD1 (6 bases). The CDR3 is 16 amino acids. V lost 4 bases, J lost 3 bases, and 19 bases lay in between. CDR3 sequence: CASSSRQERGFYEQYF. As DNA, the CDR3 is TGTGCCAGCAGTTCCCGACAGGAGCGAGGCTTCTACGAGCAGTACTTC.

This clonotype showed up just a few times. V and J are TRBV12-3 or TRBV12-4 and TRBJ1-3, with D possibly matching TRBD1 (6 bases). The CDR3 contains 14 residues. V gave up 10 bases and J gave up 2 bases, with 15 bases separating them. The CDR3 reads CATGMRGTGNTIYF. The CDR3 coding sequence is TGTGCCACCGGGATGAGGGGGACTGGAAACACCATATATTTT.

This clonotype turned up a few times. The chain links TRBV20-1 to TRBJ2-7; 12 bases fit TRBD2. Germline V lookup: CDR1 DFQATT, CDR2 SNEGSKA (reference sequence). The ends lost 6 bases at V and 3 bases at J; junction bases unmatched: 3. The CDR3 contains 13 residues. The CDR3 coding sequence is TGCAGTGCACGACTAGCGGGAGTCTACGAGCAGTACTTC. It encodes CSARLAGVYEQYF.

This clonotype was recorded many times. The chain carries TRBV5-1 and TRBJ2-3; D is uncertain. Per germline, CDR1 SGHRS and CDR2 YFSETQ. V was pared by 0 bases and J by 7 bases, with 9 bases between. The CDR3 runs to 13 residues. CDR3 coding DNA: TGCGCCAGCAGCTTGGATCGGCGAAATACGCAGTATTTT. Protein sequence: CASSLDRRNTQYF.

This clonotype was observed a handful of times. A read error is possible here, since a much larger clone lies one base away. The genes are TRBV7-9 and TRBJ2-5, with 9 bases aligning to TRBD2. Germline CDR1 is SEHNR and CDR2 is FQNEAQ (reference sequence). The CDR3 has 17 residues. The CDR3 bases are TGTGCCAGCAGCTTACTTAGCGGGAGTCCCAATCAAGAGGCCCAGTACTTC. It specifies CASSLLSGSPNQEAQYF.

This clonotype was found a few times. This chain uses TRBV5-5 with TRBJ1-2, with TRBD1 as a possible D gene (6 bases). Trimming shortened V by 5 bases and J by 7 bases, and 18 bases separated the two germline ends. CDR3 size: 14 residues. The germline gives CDR1 SGHKS, CDR2 YYEKEE (reference sequence). In DNA form, the CDR3 reads TGTGCCAGCAGTCCCGGGGGGCGGCCTCTTGGCTACACCTTC. This gives the protein CASSPGGRPLGYTF. The full variable domain, completed using reference TRBV5-5 and TRBJ1-2, is DAGVTQSPTHLIKTRGQQVTLRCSPISGHKSVSWYQQVLGQGPQFIFQYYEKEERGRGNFPDRFSARQFPNYSSELNVNALLLGDSALYLCASSPGGRPLGYTFGSGTRLTVV.

This clonotype was observed a few times. V gene TRBV19 combines with J gene TRBJ1-6; unclear D gene. Germline V gene lookup returns CDR1 LNHDA and CDR2 SQIVND (reference sequence). The CDR3 sequence is 13 residues long. V was shortened by 3 bases and J by 10 bases, with 10 bases between the two germline ends. The CDR3 reads CASSIIGRSPLHF. Written as DNA, the CDR3 is TGTGCCAGTAGTATTATCGGGAGGTCACCCCTCCACTTT.